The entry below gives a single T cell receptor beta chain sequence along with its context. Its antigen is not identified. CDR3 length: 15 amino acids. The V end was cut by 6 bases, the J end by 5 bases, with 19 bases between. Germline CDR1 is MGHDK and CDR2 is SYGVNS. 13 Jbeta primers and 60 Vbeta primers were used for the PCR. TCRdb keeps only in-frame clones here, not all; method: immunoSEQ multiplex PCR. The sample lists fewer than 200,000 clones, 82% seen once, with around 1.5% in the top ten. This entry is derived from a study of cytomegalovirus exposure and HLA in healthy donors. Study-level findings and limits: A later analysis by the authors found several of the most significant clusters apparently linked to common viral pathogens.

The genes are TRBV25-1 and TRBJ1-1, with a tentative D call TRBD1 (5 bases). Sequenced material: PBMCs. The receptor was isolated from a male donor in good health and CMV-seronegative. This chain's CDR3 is CASSRPGGEKTEAFF. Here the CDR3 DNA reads TGTGCCAGCAGCCGGCCCGGAGGGGAGAAGACTGAAGCTTTCTTT.